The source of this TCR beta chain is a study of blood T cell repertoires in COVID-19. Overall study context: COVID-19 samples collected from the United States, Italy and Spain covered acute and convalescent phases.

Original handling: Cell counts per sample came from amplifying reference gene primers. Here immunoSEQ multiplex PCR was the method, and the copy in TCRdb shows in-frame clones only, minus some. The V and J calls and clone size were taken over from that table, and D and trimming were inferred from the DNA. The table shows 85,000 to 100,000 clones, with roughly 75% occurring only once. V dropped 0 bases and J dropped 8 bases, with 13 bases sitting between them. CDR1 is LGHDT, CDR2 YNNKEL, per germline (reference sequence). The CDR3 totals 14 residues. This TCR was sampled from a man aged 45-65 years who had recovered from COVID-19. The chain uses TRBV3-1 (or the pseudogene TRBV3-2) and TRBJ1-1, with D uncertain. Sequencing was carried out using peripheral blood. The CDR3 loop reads CASSQDLRGGEAFF. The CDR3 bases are TGTGCCAGCAGCCAAGATCTACGAGGCGGAGAAGCTTTCTTT.